These T cell receptor beta chains were read from a single sample in a study of blood T cell repertoires in COVID-19. The repertoire was sequenced with immunoSEQ multiplex PCR; TCRdb's copy has only in-frame clones and lacks some. The table includes under 95,000 clones, 88% detected once. The sample taken for sequencing was peripheral blood. These receptors were obtained from a human donor in a cohort sampled during active COVID-19. The CDR3 runs from the conserved cysteine through the conserved F or W. Fields, in order: D gene, V gene, J gene, CDR3 protein. The D gene is left open where the match is weak.

D: NA
V: TRBV13
J: TRBJ2-3
CDR3: CASSAVGLLGTDTQYF

D: NA
V: TRBV5-3
J: TRBJ2-3
CDR3: CARSLQGRGTDTQYF

D: TRBD2
V: TRBV3-1/TRBV3-2
J: TRBJ2-1
CDR3: CASSQGLAGGGYNEQFF

D: NA
V: TRBV9
J: TRBJ2-5
CDR3: CASSVREGAQETQYF

D: TRBD2
V: TRBV11-3
J: TRBJ2-3
CDR3: CASSLGLAEGTDTQYF

D: TRBD2
V: TRBV5-4
J: TRBJ2-1
CDR3: CASSLQTSGYNEQFF

D: TRBD1
V: TRBV6-1
J: TRBJ1-1
CDR3: CASSEGTGLNTEAFF

D: NA
V: TRBV7-7
J: TRBJ2-6
CDR3: CASSLGVTGANVLTF

D: NA
V: TRBV6-1
J: TRBJ2-5
CDR3: CASSERISGGHTQYF

D: TRBD1
V: TRBV18
J: TRBJ2-5
CDR3: CASSGTGVETQYF

D: NA
V: TRBV5-8
J: TRBJ2-1
CDR3: CASSLALLSFSSYNEQFF

D: NA
V: TRBV28
J: TRBJ1-4
CDR3: CASGRNPTNEKLFF

D: TRBD1
V: TRBV5-1
J: TRBJ1-4
CDR3: CASSYRGLSAGATNEKLFF

D: NA
V: TRBV6-6
J: TRBJ1-3
CDR3: CASSIHRESSGNTIYF

D: TRBD1
V: TRBV7-9
J: TRBJ2-7
CDR3: CASSLWGQGNYYEQYF

D: TRBD2
V: TRBV20-1
J: TRBJ2-7
CDR3: CSASSLAASYEQYF

D: TRBD1
V: TRBV20-1
J: TRBJ1-2
CDR3: CSASLRGTDGYTF

D: NA
V: TRBV3-1/TRBV3-2
J: TRBJ2-1
CDR3: CASRGDNGRIYEQFF

D: TRBD1
V: TRBV2
J: TRBJ2-2
CDR3: CASTRIGGSGELFF

D: TRBD2
V: TRBV3-1/TRBV3-2
J: TRBJ2-7
CDR3: CASSQSLSGGPRAEQYF

D: TRBD2
V: TRBV30
J: TRBJ2-1
CDR3: CAWSVLAGINEQFF

D: TRBD1
V: TRBV7-9
J: TRBJ2-3
CDR3: CASSLYRGDTQYF

D: NA
V: TRBV5-5
J: TRBJ1-1
CDR3: CASSLGQANTEAFF

D: TRBD2
V: TRBV6-2/TRBV6-3
J: TRBJ2-5
CDR3: CASSPAFGAGGGETQYF

D: NA
V: TRBV7-2
J: TRBJ2-1
CDR3: CASGPRGYNEQFF

D: TRBD2
V: TRBV5-4
J: TRBJ2-1
CDR3: CASSPAGDSYNEQFF

D: NA
V: TRBV9
J: TRBJ2-2
CDR3: CASSPGWTGELFF

D: TRBD1
V: TRBV2
J: TRBJ2-3
CDR3: CASSPDRGRADTQYF

D: NA
V: TRBV29-1
J: TRBJ2-1
CDR3: CSVAVALNEQFF

D: NA
V: TRBV6-6
J: TRBJ2-2
CDR3: CASRGGAENTGELFF

D: TRBD2
V: TRBV7-3
J: TRBJ2-3
CDR3: CASSPKTSSPDTQYF

D: NA
V: TRBV19
J: TRBJ2-5
CDR3: CASSISTSSRDGTQYF

D: TRBD2
V: TRBV27
J: TRBJ2-3
CDR3: CASSLAGGLLTDTQYF

D: TRBD1
V: TRBV3-1/TRBV3-2
J: TRBJ1-6
CDR3: CASSQAGGTENSPLHF

D: TRBD1
V: TRBV6-4
J: TRBJ2-7
CDR3: CASSQTTGAGEQYF

D: TRBD1
V: TRBV9
J: TRBJ2-5
CDR3: CASSQRQGIETQYF

D: NA
V: TRBV3-1/TRBV3-2
J: TRBJ2-7
CDR3: CASSQRGEQYF

D: NA
V: TRBV21-1
J: TRBJ2-1
CDR3: CASSRRTSGMNEQFF

D: NA
V: TRBV18
J: TRBJ2-2
CDR3: CASQGGGPNTGELFF

D: NA
V: TRBV6-5
J: TRBJ1-4
CDR3: CASSQQGSPEKLFF

D: NA
V: TRBV18
J: TRBJ1-2
CDR3: CASSPPSGGFGYTF

D: TRBD1
V: TRBV11-2
J: TRBJ2-7
CDR3: CASGPGTVSYEQYF

D: NA
V: TRBV5-1
J: TRBJ2-1
CDR3: CASSLGQDNEQFF

D: NA
V: TRBV2
J: TRBJ2-2
CDR3: CASTPSIVTGELFF

D: NA
V: TRBV5-1
J: TRBJ2-2
CDR3: CASSLFRGAGTGELFF

D: TRBD2
V: TRBV28
J: TRBJ2-7
CDR3: CASSLSSGGSPGEQYF

D: NA
V: TRBV19
J: TRBJ1-1
CDR3: CASSIDRDTEAFF

D: NA
V: TRBV3-1/TRBV3-2
J: TRBJ2-7
CDR3: CASSQVVAAEQYF

D: NA
V: TRBV7-8
J: TRBJ2-7
CDR3: CASSLFESSSYEQYF

D: NA
V: TRBV7-2
J: TRBJ2-5
CDR3: CASSSWGETLGTQYF

D: NA
V: TRBV6-5
J: TRBJ2-3
CDR3: CASSPGGIDTQYF

D: TRBD2
V: TRBV4-1
J: TRBJ2-1
CDR3: CASSQDRGGPYNEQFF